The present T cell receptor beta chain was sequenced within a study of T cell responses to AZD1222 COVID-19 vaccine. Study summary: Second doses at about 4 or about 12 weeks were pooled. Whole-study findings and limits: Vaccine-associated CD4 TCRs ranged over spike, dominating at 160-218 and 743-854. Only six or seven AZD1222 recipients tested seropositive at baseline. Clonal diversity was possibly underestimated, and white British individuals and females predominated among donors.

Comments on this clone: The antigen is undetermined.

The assay was immunoSEQ multiplex PCR, and TCRdb's table has in-frame clones only and misses some. Of 100,000 to 150,000 clones in the sample, about 85% are singletons; the top ten hold roughly 4.4%. V was shortened by 4 bases and J by 7 bases, with 17 bases between the two germline ends. The CDR3 spans 15 residues. The germline gives CDR1 SGHRS, CDR2 YFSETQ. The sequenced sample was peripheral blood, obtained on day 0 of AZD1222 vaccination. The origin of this receptor is an adult in good health. This chain connects TRBV5-1 to TRBJ2-2, with a weak D call TRBD2 (5 bases). Written as DNA, the CDR3 is TGCGCCAGCAGCCCGGCAGGAGGTTGGGGCGGGGAGCTGTTTTTT. This encodes CASSPAGGWGGELFF.